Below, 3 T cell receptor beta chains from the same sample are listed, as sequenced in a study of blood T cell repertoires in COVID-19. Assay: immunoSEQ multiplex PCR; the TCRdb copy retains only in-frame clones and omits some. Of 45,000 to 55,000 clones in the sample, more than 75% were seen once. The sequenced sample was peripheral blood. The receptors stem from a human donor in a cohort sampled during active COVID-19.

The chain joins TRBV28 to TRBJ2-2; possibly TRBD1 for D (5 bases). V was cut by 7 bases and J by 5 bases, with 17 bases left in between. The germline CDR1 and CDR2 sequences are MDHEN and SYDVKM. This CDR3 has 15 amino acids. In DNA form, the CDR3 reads TGTGCCAGCACCTCATTGGCTCAGGGTACCGGGGAGCTGTTTTTT. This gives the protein CASTSLAQGTGELFF.

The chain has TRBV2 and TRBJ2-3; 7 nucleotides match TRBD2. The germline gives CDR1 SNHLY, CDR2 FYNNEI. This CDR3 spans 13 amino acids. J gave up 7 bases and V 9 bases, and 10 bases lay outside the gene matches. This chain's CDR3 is CARGTNEGNTQYF. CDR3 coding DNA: TGTGCCAGAGGGACTAACGAGGGAAATACGCAGTATTTT.

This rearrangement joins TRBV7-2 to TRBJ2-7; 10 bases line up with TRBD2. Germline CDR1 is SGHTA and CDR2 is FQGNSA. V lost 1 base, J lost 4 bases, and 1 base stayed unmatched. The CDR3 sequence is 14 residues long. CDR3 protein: CASSLEAGGYEQYF. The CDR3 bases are TGTGCCAGCAGCTTAGAAGCGGGAGGGTACGAGCAGTACTTC.